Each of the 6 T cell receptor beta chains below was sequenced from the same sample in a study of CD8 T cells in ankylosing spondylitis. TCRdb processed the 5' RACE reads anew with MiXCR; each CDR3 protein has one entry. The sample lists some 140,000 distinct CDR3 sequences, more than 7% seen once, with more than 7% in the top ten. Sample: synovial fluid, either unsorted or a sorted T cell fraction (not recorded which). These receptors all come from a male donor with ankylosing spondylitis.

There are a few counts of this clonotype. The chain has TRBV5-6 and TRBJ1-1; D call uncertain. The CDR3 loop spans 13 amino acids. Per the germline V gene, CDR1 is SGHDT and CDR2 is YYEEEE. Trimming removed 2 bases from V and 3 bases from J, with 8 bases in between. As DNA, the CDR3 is TGTGCCAGCAGCTTCGGTGAAGACACTGAAGCTTTCTTT. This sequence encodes CASSFGEDTEAFF.

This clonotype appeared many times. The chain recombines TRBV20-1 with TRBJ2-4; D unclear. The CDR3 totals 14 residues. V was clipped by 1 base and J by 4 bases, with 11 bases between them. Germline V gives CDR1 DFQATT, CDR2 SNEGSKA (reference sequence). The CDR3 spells CSARGGVGKNIQYF. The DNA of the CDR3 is TGCAGTGCTAGAGGTGGAGTCGGGAAAAACATTCAGTACTTC.

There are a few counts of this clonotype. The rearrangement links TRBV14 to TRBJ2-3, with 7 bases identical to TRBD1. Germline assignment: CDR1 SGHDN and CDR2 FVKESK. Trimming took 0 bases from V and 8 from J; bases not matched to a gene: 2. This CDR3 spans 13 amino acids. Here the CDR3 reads CASSQDDRVTQYF. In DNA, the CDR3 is TGTGCCAGCAGCCAAGACGACAGGGTTACGCAGTATTTT.

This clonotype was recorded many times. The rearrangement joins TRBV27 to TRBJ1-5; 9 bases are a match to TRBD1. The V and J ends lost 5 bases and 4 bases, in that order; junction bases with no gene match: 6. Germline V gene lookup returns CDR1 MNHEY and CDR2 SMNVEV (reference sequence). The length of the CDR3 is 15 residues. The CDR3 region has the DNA TGTGCCAGCAGTCGAACAGGACAGGGGAATCAGCCCCAGCATTTT. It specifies CASSRTGQGNQPQHF.

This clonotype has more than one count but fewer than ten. The CDR3 region has the DNA TGTGCCAGCAGTTTTGGCTCCCCCGGGACAGGGGTCGAAAAACTGTTTTTT. It translates to CASSFGSPGTGVEKLFF. The chain carries TRBV27 and TRBJ1-4, with 10 bases that match TRBD1. The CDR3 extends over 17 amino acids. V lost 3 bases to trimming and J lost 8 bases; unmatched junction nucleotides: 12. Germline lookup yields CDR1 MNHEY and CDR2 SMNVEV (reference sequence).

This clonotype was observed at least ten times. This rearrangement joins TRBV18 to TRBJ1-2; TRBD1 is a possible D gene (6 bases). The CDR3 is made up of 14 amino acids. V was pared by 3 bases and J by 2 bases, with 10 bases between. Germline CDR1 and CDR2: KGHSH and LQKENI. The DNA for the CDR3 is TGTGCCAGCTCACCTACAGGGAAGAACTATGGCTACACCTTC. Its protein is CASSPTGKNYGYTF.